One sample yielded the 4 T cell receptor beta chains listed below, sequenced in a study of blood T cells in healthy people across ages. Combining a sample-barcoded 5' primer with a J-beta primer mix, a second PCR ran for about 6 to 11 cycles. TCRdb independently ran MiXCR on the 5' RACE reads; one entry per CDR3 protein. The data show about 930,000 distinct CDR3 sequences, under 35% seen once. These data were likewise used in another study, on T cells of mothers and their children.

Sequencing was done on a sample of blood. Source of these receptors: a woman in her thirties or forties in good health.

This clonotype has a handful of counts. The rearrangement joins TRBV12-3 or TRBV12-4 to TRBJ1-2; D is undetermined. V dropped 7 bases and J dropped 4 bases, with 16 bases sitting between them. This CDR3 is 14 amino acids long. CDR3 in DNA: TGTGCCAGCAAGACCTCCCGGGGAGCCTATGGCTACACCTTC. It specifies CASKTSRGAYGYTF.

This clonotype was recorded at least ten times. The chain combines TRBV4-3 with TRBJ2-7; 7 bases are shared with TRBD1. Germline V CDR1 and CDR2: LGHNA, YSLEER. The CDR3 is 16 residues long. Trimming at V came to 0 bases and at J to 0 bases, leaving 5 bases not matched to a gene. DNA of the CDR3: TGCGCCAGCAGCCAAGATTGGGGACAGTTCTCCTACGAGCAGTACTTC. It is translated as CASSQDWGQFSYEQYF.

The V call is TRBV6-2 or TRBV6-3, the J call TRBJ1-1, with 7 bases identical to TRBD1. CDR1 is MNHEY and CDR2 is SVGEGT in the germline V gene. Trimming cost V 8 bases and J 4 bases; bases outside gene matches: 7. The CDR3 spans 13 residues. The CDR3 bases are TGTGCCAGCCGTGAAGGGGGCACCACTGAAGCTTTCTTT. Protein: CASREGGTTEAFF.

This clonotype was detected only a few times. This chain connects TRBV29-1 to TRBJ1-5; D gene uncertain. The V and J ends lost 6 bases and 4 bases respectively, with 10 bases between them. This CDR3 has 12 amino acids. The V gene's germline CDR1 is SQVTM and CDR2 ANQGSEA. CDR3 coding DNA: TGCAGCGTCCGGTATGGGAATCAGCCCCAGCATTTT. The encoded protein is CSVRYGNQPQHF.